Listed below are T cell receptor beta chains from one sample, sequenced in a study of a mutant IDH1 vaccine in newly diagnosed glioma. Profiled with immunoSEQ multiplex PCR; TCRdb holds only in-frame clones, not every one. The table records around 99,000 clones, 80% of them present only once. Sequences were derived from PBMCs, sampled from a glioma patient treated with radiotherapy, temozolomide or both. These receptors originate from a man between 35 and 55 years old with glioma. The CDR3 runs from the conserved cysteine through the conserved F or W. Each record gives: CDR3 protein, CDR3 DNA, clone size, D gene, V gene, J gene. The D gene is left open where the match is weak. Expanded clones are given a class, and other clones once, few, many or no size at all.

cdr3_aa: CASSELSPKGEAFF; cdr3_nt: TGCGCCAGCAGTGAGTTATCCCCGAAGGGAGAAGCTTTCTTT; clone_size: .; d_call: .; v_call: TRBV10-2; j_call: TRBJ1-1
cdr3_aa: CASSLRPGANEKLFF; cdr3_nt: TGTGCCAGCAGCTTACGGCCCGGGGCTAATGAAAAACTGTTTTTT; clone_size: .; d_call: .; v_call: TRBV7-2; j_call: TRBJ1-4
cdr3_aa: CASKRNRVSYEQYF; cdr3_nt: TGTGCCAGCAAAAGAAACAGGGTCTCCTACGAGCAGTACTTC; clone_size: .; d_call: .; v_call: TRBV27; j_call: TRBJ2-7
cdr3_aa: CASSPRLRFSGANVLTF; cdr3_nt: TGTGCCAGCAGCCCCCGGTTGAGGTTCTCTGGGGCCAACGTCCTGACTTTC; clone_size: .; d_call: .; v_call: TRBV14; j_call: TRBJ2-6
cdr3_aa: CASSPTGQGRRTNEKLFF; cdr3_nt: TGTGCCAGTAGTCCCACGGGACAGGGAAGGAGAACTAATGAAAAACTGTTTTTT; clone_size: .; d_call: TRBD1; v_call: TRBV19; j_call: TRBJ1-4
cdr3_aa: CASSFLTGINTGELFF; cdr3_nt: TGTGCCAGCAGTTTCCTGACAGGGATTAACACCGGGGAGCTGTTTTTT; clone_size: .; d_call: TRBD1; v_call: TRBV27; j_call: TRBJ2-2
cdr3_aa: CAWSVGRKDGYTF; cdr3_nt: TGTGCCTGGAGTGTGGGACGAAAAGATGGCTACACCTTC; clone_size: .; d_call: .; v_call: TRBV30; j_call: TRBJ1-2
cdr3_aa: CASRPDRSSYNEQFF; cdr3_nt: TGTGCCAGTAGGCCGGACCGAAGCTCCTACAATGAGCAGTTCTTC; clone_size: .; d_call: .; v_call: TRBV19; j_call: TRBJ2-1
cdr3_aa: CASSRYDEQFF; cdr3_nt: TGCGCCAGCAGCAGGTACGACGAGCAGTTCTTC; clone_size: .; d_call: .; v_call: TRBV10-1; j_call: TRBJ2-1
cdr3_aa: CASSQGPGDDTQYF; cdr3_nt: TGTGCCAGCAGCCAAGGTCCAGGGGACGATACGCAGTATTTT; clone_size: .; d_call: .; v_call: TRBV4-2; j_call: TRBJ2-3
cdr3_aa: CASSLGTGNQETQYF; cdr3_nt: TGCGCCAGCAGCCTCGGGACAGGGAACCAAGAGACCCAGTACTTC; clone_size: .; d_call: TRBD1; v_call: TRBV4-1; j_call: TRBJ2-5
cdr3_aa: CASSSPAGGPSDTQYF; cdr3_nt: TGTGCCAGCAGCTCGCCAGCGGGAGGGCCTTCAGATACGCAGTATTTT; clone_size: .; d_call: TRBD2; v_call: TRBV5-6; j_call: TRBJ2-3
cdr3_aa: CASRSPGQGSYEQYF; cdr3_nt: TGTGCCAGCAGAAGCCCGGGACAGGGTTCCTACGAGCAGTACTTC; clone_size: .; d_call: TRBD1; v_call: TRBV11-2; j_call: TRBJ2-7
cdr3_aa: CASRVSPASSYEQYF; cdr3_nt: TGTGCCAGCAGGGTTTCCCCGGCGAGCTCCTACGAGCAGTACTTC; clone_size: .; d_call: .; v_call: TRBV2; j_call: TRBJ2-7
cdr3_aa: CASSAPGVGQETQYF; cdr3_nt: TGTGCCAGCAGTGCACCAGGGGTGGGCCAAGAGACCCAGTACTTC; clone_size: .; d_call: .; v_call: TRBV5-4; j_call: TRBJ2-5
cdr3_aa: CASSSSVRSYNEQFF; cdr3_nt: TGTGCCAGCAGCTCTAGCGTTCGCTCCTACAATGAGCAGTTCTTC; clone_size: once; d_call: .; v_call: TRBV7-8; j_call: TRBJ2-1